This T cell receptor (beta chain) emerged from a study of spatial heterogeneity in lung cancer. Time point noted: sample taken at primary tumor resection. This clonotype was recorded many times. The CDR3 is made up of 16 amino acids. V lost 2 bases and J lost 0; bases outside the gene matches: 5. Germline V gene data show CDR1 as SGDLS and CDR2 as YYNGEE. On each TCR cDNA molecule, a unique molecular identifier was present. TCRdb fed the 5' RACE reads into MiXCR, producing one record per CDR3 protein. The table records some 39,000 distinct CDR3 sequences, almost 7% of them present only once. The V and J genes are TRBV9 and TRBJ2-3; 8 nucleotides agree with TRBD1. This clonotype was obtained from a female donor with early-stage non-small cell lung cancer. The specimen comprised PBMCs, sampled at surgery. As DNA, the CDR3 is TGTGCCAGCAGCGTCGGACAGGGTAGAAGCACAGATACGCAGTATTTT. Translating gives CASSVGQGRSTDTQYF.